Shown below are 6 T cell receptor beta chains from a single sample sequenced in a study of shared clonotypes between healthy human individuals. Clones were read by immunoSEQ multiplex PCR, and TCRdb kept only the in-frame ones, dropping some. The repertoire holds under 1,100,000 clones, more than 60% seen once, with around 1.5% in the top ten. Sequenced input: memory CD4+ T cells sorted from blood. As to subset: CD45RA-negative fraction. The receptors derive from a man between 18 and 29 years old in good health.

The V gene is TRBV18, the J gene TRBJ2-3, with 8 bases matching TRBD1. V shed 4 bases and J 2 bases; nucleotides not matched to a gene: 8. The CDR3 loop spans 16 amino acids. Germline assignment: CDR1 KGHSH and CDR2 LQKENI. Here the CDR3 reads CASSQTADRATDTQYF. CDR3 coding DNA: TGTGCCAGCTCACAAACGGCGGACAGGGCCACAGATACGCAGTATTTT.

The J gene is TRBJ2-3, the V gene TRBV10-3, with TRBD1 identical over 9 bases. The CDR3 totals 15 residues. V was clipped by 4 bases and J by 3 bases; unmatched bases: 5. The V gene's germline CDR1 is ENHRY and CDR2 SYGVKD. CDR3 nucleotide sequence: TGTGCCATCAGTGGAGGACAGGGGAGAACAGATACGCAGTATTTT. As protein: CAISGGQGRTDTQYF.

J is TRBJ2-5 and V is TRBV11-1; no clear D. CDR3 length: 14 residues. V lost 5 bases and J 7 bases, leaving 17 bases between the germline ends. CDR1 is SGHAT and CDR2 is FQDESV in the germline V gene (reference sequence). The CDR3 DNA reads as TGTGCCAGCAGCCCAACGACCCCCGCAGGGACCCAGTACTTC. Its translation: CASSPTTPAGTQYF.

J is TRBJ1-1 and V is TRBV18; possibly TRBD1 for D (6 bases). Trimming removed 3 bases at V and 0 bases at J, with 11 bases between. From germline, CDR1 is KGHSH and CDR2 LQKENI. This CDR3 is built from 15 residues. CDR3 loop: CASSPRQVMNTEAFF. The CDR3 DNA is TGTGCCAGCTCACCTCGACAGGTTATGAACACTGAAGCTTTCTTT. Full variable domain (rest looked up from reference TRBV18 and TRBJ1-1): NAGVMQNPRHLVRRRGQEARLRCSPMKGHSHVYWYRQLPEEGLKFMVYLQKENIIDESGMPKERFSAEFPKEGPSILRIQQVVRGDSAAYFCASSPRQVMNTEAFFGQGTRLTVV.

The rearrangement uses TRBV5-1 and TRBJ2-1; 9 positions match TRBD2. The CDR3 has 20 residues. Germline values: CDR1 SGHRS, CDR2 YFSETQ. Losses at the gene ends were 2 bases for V and 6 bases for J; bases not matched to a gene: 21. CDR3 nucleotide sequence: TGCGCCAGCAGCTTCCGAACCCCGGGGCGTAGCGGGGGAAACCCCAATGAGCAGTTCTTC. It codes for CASSFRTPGRSGGNPNEQFF.

The chain employs TRBV28 and TRBJ2-5; 12 bases match TRBD2. Germline V gene sequence: CDR1 MDHEN, CDR2 SYDVKM. With V trimmed by 6 bases and J by 5 bases, 10 bases remained unmatched. The CDR3 loop spans 16 amino acids. The CDR3 reads CASSQFRLAGGETQYF. Here the CDR3 DNA reads TGTGCCAGCAGCCAATTCCGGCTAGCGGGGGGGGAGACCCAGTACTTC.